Reported below is one T cell receptor beta chain. Germline V gene lookup returns CDR1 SGHAT and CDR2 FQNNGV. V dropped 4 bases and J dropped 7; count of bases not matched to a gene: 13. The length of the CDR3 is 16 residues. This record comes from a study of blood T cell repertoires in COVID-19. The table came from immunoSEQ multiplex PCR; TCRdb's copy has only in-frame clones and leaves some out. Of 350,000 or so clones listed, roughly nine tenths are singletons. This receptor was taken from an older woman with COVID-19, enrolled during active disease. What was sequenced was peripheral blood. V and J are TRBV11-2 and TRBJ2-7, with TRBD1 identical over 10 bases. CDR3 sequence: CASSSSARQGAGEQYF. CDR3 nucleotide sequence: TGTGCCAGCAGCTCTTCAGCAAGACAGGGGGCAGGTGAGCAGTACTTC.